This TCR beta chain was sequenced during a study of molecular identifiers for immune sequencing clone quantification. Study details: Naive CD8 cell RNA, from roughly 20,000 or 100,000 cells, was split five ways in replicates, with four sequenced.

Findings and caveats of the study: Jurkat TCR RNA from one cell was spiked into about a million naive cells, and it was reportedly detectable there.

Naive CD8 T cells, phenotype CD8+CD4-CCR7+CD45RA+, were sorted. This clonotype was found many times. Antigen specificity is unknown. MiXCR, run by TCRdb on the PCR reads, gives a single entry per CDR3 protein. Seen here are about 10,000 distinct CDR3 sequences, about 18% observed once, and the top ten hold roughly 2%. The sequenced sample was naive CD8+ T cells from blood, with Jurkat cell RNA spiked in. Subset reported: FACS-sorted CD8+CD4-CCR7+CD45RA+ naive T cells. The sequence came from a human donor in good health. Some libraries in this study had Jurkat cell RNA spiked in.

CDR3: CASSFNGYEQYF. CDR3 DNA: TGCGCCAGCAGCTTTAACGGATACGAGCAGTACTTC. The V and J genes are TRBV5-1 and TRBJ2-7; D unclear. The germline CDR1 and CDR2 sequences are SGHRS and YFSETQ. This CDR3 is 12 amino acids long. Deletions cut 2 bases from V and 4 bases from J, with 7 bases between.